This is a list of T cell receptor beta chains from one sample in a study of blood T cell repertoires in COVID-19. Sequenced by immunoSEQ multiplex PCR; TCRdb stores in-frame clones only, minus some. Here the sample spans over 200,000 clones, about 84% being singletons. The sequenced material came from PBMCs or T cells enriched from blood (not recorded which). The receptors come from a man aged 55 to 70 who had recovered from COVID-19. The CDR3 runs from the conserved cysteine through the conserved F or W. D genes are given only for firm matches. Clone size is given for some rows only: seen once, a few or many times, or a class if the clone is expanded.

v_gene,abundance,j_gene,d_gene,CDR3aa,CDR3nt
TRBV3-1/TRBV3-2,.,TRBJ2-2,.,CASSALNTGELFF,TGTGCCAGCAGCGCACTAAACACCGGGGAGCTGTTTTTT
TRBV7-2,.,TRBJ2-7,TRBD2,CASSLTSGAQYEQYF,TGTGCCAGCAGCCTAACTAGCGGGGCGCAATACGAGCAGTACTTC
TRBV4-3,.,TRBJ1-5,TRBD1,CASSSGTGRDQPQHF,TGCGCCAGCAGTTCCGGGACAGGGAGGGATCAGCCCCAGCATTTT
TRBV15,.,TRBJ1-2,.,CATSSGLYGYTF,TGTGCCACCAGCAGTGGCCTCTATGGCTACACCTTC
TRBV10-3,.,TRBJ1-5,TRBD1,CAISGTGGGNQPQHF,TGTGCCATCAGCGGGACAGGGGGCGGTAATCAGCCCCAGCATTTT
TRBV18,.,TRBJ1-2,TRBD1,CASSPTDRDYTF,TGTGCCAGCTCACCTACGGACAGGGACTACACCTTC
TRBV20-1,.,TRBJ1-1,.,CSASRQGSEAFF,TGCAGTGCTAGTCGGCAGGGGTCTGAAGCTTTCTTT
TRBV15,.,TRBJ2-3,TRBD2,CATSRGLAGGDTQYF,TGTGCCACCAGCAGGGGACTAGCGGGGGGGGATACGCAGTATTTT
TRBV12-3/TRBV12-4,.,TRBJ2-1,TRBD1,CASSLQGQGLKFF,TGTGCCAGCAGTTTACAGGGACAGGGATTAAAGTTCTTC
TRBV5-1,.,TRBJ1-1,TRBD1,CASSLEGGNTEAFF,TGCGCCAGCAGCTTGGAAGGGGGCAACACTGAAGCTTTCTTT
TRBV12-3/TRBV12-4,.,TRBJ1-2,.,CASSQTINYGYTF,TGTGCCAGCAGTCAGACAATTAACTATGGCTACACCTTC
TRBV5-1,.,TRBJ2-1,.,CASSRLRPESSYNEQFF,TGCGCCAGCAGCCGACTACGGCCAGAAAGCTCCTACAATGAGCAGTTCTTC
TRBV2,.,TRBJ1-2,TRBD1,CASSPEGTGSGYTF,TGTGCCAGCAGCCCGGAGGGGACAGGGAGCGGCTACACCTTC
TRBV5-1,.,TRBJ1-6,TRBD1,CASSLGQGINSPLHF,TGCGCCAGCAGCTTAGGACAGGGGATCAATTCACCCCTCCACTTT
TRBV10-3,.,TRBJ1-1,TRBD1,CAIRTPDRDGTEAFF,TGTGCCATCAGGACCCCTGACAGGGACGGTACTGAAGCTTTCTTT
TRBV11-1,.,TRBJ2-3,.,CASSVQGGADTQYF,TGTGCCAGCAGCGTCCAGGGAGGCGCAGATACGCAGTATTTT
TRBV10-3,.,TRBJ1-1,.,CAISDAFQKNTEAFF,TGTGCCATCAGTGACGCTTTCCAGAAGAACACTGAAGCTTTCTTT
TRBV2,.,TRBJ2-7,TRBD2,CASSEGVQRGVYEQYF,TGTGCCAGCAGTGAGGGAGTCCAGCGGGGGGTCTACGAGCAGTACTTC
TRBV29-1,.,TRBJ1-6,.,CSGRTHYNSPLHF,TGCAGCGGAAGAACACACTATAATTCACCCCTCCACTTT
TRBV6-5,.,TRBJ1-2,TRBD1,CASSYSRGPGYTF,TGTGCCAGCAGTTACAGCAGGGGGCCTGGCTACACCTTC
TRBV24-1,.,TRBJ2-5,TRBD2,CATSDPSGVEETQYF,TGTGCCACCAGTGATCCCAGCGGGGTAGAAGAGACCCAGTACTTC
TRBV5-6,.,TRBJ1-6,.,CASQRPNNSPLHF,TGTGCCAGCCAGCGGCCAAATAATTCACCCCTCCACTTT
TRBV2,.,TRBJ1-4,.,CASFKALATNEKLFF,TGTGCCAGCTTCAAAGCTCTGGCAACTAATGAAAAACTGTTTTTT
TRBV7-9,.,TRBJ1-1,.,CASSLGANTEAFF,TGTGCCAGCAGCTTAGGGGCGAACACTGAAGCTTTCTTT
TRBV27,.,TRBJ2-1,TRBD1,CASSVGQGSGEQFF,TGTGCCAGCAGCGTAGGACAGGGGTCGGGTGAGCAGTTCTTC
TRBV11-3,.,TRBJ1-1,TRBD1,CASSRTRTGRNTEAFF,TGTGCCAGCAGCCGGACGAGGACAGGGAGGAACACTGAAGCTTTCTTT
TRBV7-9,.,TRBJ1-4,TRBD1,CASSLAGQGSTEKLFF,TGTGCCAGCAGCTTAGCGGGACAGGGGTCTACTGAAAAACTGTTTTTT
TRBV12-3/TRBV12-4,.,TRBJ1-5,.,CASSFGRDRPQHF,TGTGCCAGCAGCTTCGGTCGAGATCGGCCCCAGCATTTT
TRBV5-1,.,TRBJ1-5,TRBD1,CASSPDRGLQPQHF,TGCGCCAGCAGCCCGGACAGGGGGCTTCAGCCCCAGCATTTT
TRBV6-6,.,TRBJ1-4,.,CASSYSPGGEKLFF,TGTGCCAGCAGTTACTCCCCGGGAGGTGAAAAACTGTTTTTT
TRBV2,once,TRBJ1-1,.,CASRPTVEAFF,TGTGCCAGCAGGCCGACAGTTGAAGCTTTCTTT
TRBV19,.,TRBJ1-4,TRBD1,CASSPWQGTVEKLFF,TGTGCCAGTAGCCCTTGGCAGGGGACAGTCGAAAAACTGTTTTTT
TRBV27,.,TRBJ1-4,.,CASRRGANEKLFF,TGTGCCAGCAGGCGGGGAGCTAATGAAAAACTGTTTTTT
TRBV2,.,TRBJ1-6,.,CARKRDFNSPLHF,TGTGCCCGCAAGCGGGACTTTAATTCACCCCTCCACTTT
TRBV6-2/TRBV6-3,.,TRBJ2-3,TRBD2,CASSPWVVGRALVTQYF,TGTGCCAGCAGCCCCTGGGTCGTCGGGAGGGCGCTGGTTACGCAGTATTTT
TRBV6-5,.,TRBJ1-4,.,CASSSNPGIGDEKLFF,TGTGCCAGCAGTTCCAACCCAGGGATTGGGGATGAAAAACTGTTTTTT
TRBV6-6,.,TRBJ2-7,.,CASSYSPLSGANEQYF,TGTGCCAGCAGTTACTCTCCCTTATCAGGGGCTAACGAGCAGTACTTC
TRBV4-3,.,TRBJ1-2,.,CASSQDAGGGDYGYTF,TGCGCCAGCAGCCAAGATGCGGGGGGAGGGGACTATGGCTACACCTTC
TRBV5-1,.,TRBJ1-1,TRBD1,CASSYNPGGNTEAFF,TGCGCCAGCAGCTATAATCCAGGGGGGAACACTGAAGCTTTCTTT
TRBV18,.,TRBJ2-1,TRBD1,CASSPGQDGEQFF,TGTGCCAGCTCACCAGGACAGGACGGTGAGCAGTTCTTC
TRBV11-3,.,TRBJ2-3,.,CASSLGSPTDTQYF,TGTGCCAGCAGCCTGGGGAGCCCCACAGATACGCAGTATTTT
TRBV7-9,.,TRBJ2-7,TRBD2,CASSRTTGTSVGYEQYF,TGTGCCAGCAGTCGCACCACCGGGACTAGCGTCGGCTACGAGCAGTACTTC
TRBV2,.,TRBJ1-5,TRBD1,CASSERGLGNQPQHF,TGTGCCAGCAGCGAGAGGGGGCTTGGCAATCAGCCCCAGCATTTT
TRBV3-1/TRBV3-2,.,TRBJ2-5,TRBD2,CASSHEGLARGETQYF,TGTGCCAGCAGCCATGAAGGACTAGCCCGGGGGGAGACCCAGTACTTC
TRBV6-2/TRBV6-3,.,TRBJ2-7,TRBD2,CASSYLGTSYEQYF,TGTGCCAGCAGTTACTTGGGGACTAGCTACGAGCAGTACTTC
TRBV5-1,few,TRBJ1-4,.,CASSLEGRNEKLFF,TGCGCCAGCAGCTTGGAAGGGAGGAATGAAAAACTGTTTTTT
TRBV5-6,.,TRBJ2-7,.,CASSLRQAVGYEQYF,TGTGCCAGCAGCTTACGACAGGCTGTAGGTTACGAGCAGTACTTC
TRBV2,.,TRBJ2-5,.,CASSRDNQETQYF,TGTGCCAGCAGCCGGGACAACCAAGAGACCCAGTACTTC
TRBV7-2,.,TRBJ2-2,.,CASSLGTADTGELFF,TGTGCCAGCAGCTTAGGGACAGCGGACACCGGGGAGCTGTTTTTT
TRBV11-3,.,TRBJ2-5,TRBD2,CASSLVTSGGQETQYF,TGTGCCAGCAGCTTAGTCACTAGCGGGGGACAAGAGACCCAGTACTTC
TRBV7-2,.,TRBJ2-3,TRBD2,CASSLGGGSADTQYF,TGTGCCAGCAGCTTAGGGGGGGGATCGGCAGATACGCAGTATTTT
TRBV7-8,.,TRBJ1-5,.,CASSLFGQDQPQHF,TGTGCCAGCAGCTTATTTGGGCAGGATCAGCCCCAGCATTTT
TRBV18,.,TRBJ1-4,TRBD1,CASSLPGTGGFEKLFF,TGTGCCAGCTCACTCCCCGGGACAGGGGGTTTTGAAAAACTGTTTTTT
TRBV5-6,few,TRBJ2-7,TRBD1,CASSFTGTATYEQYF,TGTGCCAGCAGCTTTACCGGGACAGCGACCTACGAGCAGTACTTC
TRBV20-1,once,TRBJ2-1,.,CSARTVYEQFF,TGCAGTGCTAGGACAGTATATGAGCAGTTCTTC